Listed below are T cell receptor beta chains from one sample, sequenced in a study of T cells in Graves' hyperthyroidism and ophthalmopathy. MiXCR, applied by TCRdb to the multiplex PCR reads, yields one record per CDR3 protein. This table has over 450,000 distinct CDR3 sequences, 17% appearing once. Specimen: blood. The source is a woman in her late teens or twenties with Graves' ophthalmopathy. Each CDR3 is given with its conserved first and last residue.

>TRBV4-1|TRBJ2-7
CASSQEGQVYEQYF
>TRBV4-1|TRBJ2-5
CASSQGIAGRYQETQYF
>TRBV30|TRBJ2-5
CAWRGGEETQYF
>TRBV2|TRBJ2-3
CASSEAPPVDTQYF
>TRBV5-1|TRBJ2-3
CASSLDRAFTDTQYF
>TRBV6-1|TRBJ1-1
CASTRMNPENTEAFF
>TRBV11-2|TRBJ2-5
CASSLVIGTQYF
>TRBV19|TRBJ2-6
CASSRGTGFSGANVLTF
>TRBV3-1|TRBJ2-3
CASSQDVTLYGTDTQYF
>TRBV6-2/TRBV6-3|TRBJ2-7
CASSASGTGLEQYF
>TRBV14|TRBJ2-7
CASSQDRASGTISYEQYF
>TRBV5-1|TRBJ1-2
CASSLEGQANYGYTF
>TRBV4-1|TRBJ2-7
CASSQNSGSYEQYF
>TRBV7-6|TRBJ2-7
CASSALLTGPSYEQYF
>TRBV7-9|TRBJ2-7
CASSYAGTYRYEQYF
>TRBV11-2|TRBJ2-1
CASSLLRGYNEQFF
>TRBV3-1|TRBJ2-3
CASSQVAGGPDTQYF
>TRBV3-1|TRBJ2-2
CASSQARAVTGELFF
>TRBV28|TRBJ2-7
CASSATGGSYYEQYF
>TRBV7-8|TRBJ1-3
CASSFAGGTTGNTIYF
>TRBV11-2|TRBJ1-2
CASSLDNGLVDGDGYTF
>TRBV2|TRBJ2-1
CASGRDSYNEQFF
>TRBV4-1|TRBJ2-7
CASSQFGNSYEQYF
>TRBV7-3|TRBJ2-1
CASSPNRVSYNEQFF
>TRBV5-6|TRBJ2-7
CASSTGSYEQYF
>TRBV4-1|TRBJ2-1
CASSDPRTRYNEQFF
>TRBV5-1|TRBJ2-3
CASSLDAGSNTDTQYF
>TRBV28|TRBJ1-5
CASLTAGAYNQPQHF
>TRBV6-5|TRBJ1-4
CASSYSDGPQVELFF
>TRBV18|TRBJ2-1
CASSPPLGQGQFF
>TRBV3-1|TRBJ1-6
CASSQRGQADDSPLHF
>TRBV6-2/TRBV6-3|TRBJ2-7
CASSRQGKYEQYF
>TRBV4-1|TRBJ2-7
CASRQVDVGQGADYEQYF